This TCR beta chain emerged from a study of blood T cell repertoires in COVID-19. Study details: The study drew acute and convalescent COVID-19 samples from the United States, Italy and Spain. In each case, the material was cDNA or gDNA derived from T cells, B-cell-depleted T cells, or PBMCs.

Per the original methods: Nucleated cell counts were estimated from reference gene primer amplification. The assay was immunoSEQ multiplex PCR, and TCRdb's table has in-frame clones only and misses some. V, J and clone size were drawn from that table, and D and trimming were deduced from the DNA. The data show 60,000 to 75,000 clones, 86% seen once. Germline values: CDR1 SNHLY, CDR2 FYNNEI. The CDR3 is 14 residues long. Trimming removed 11 bases from V and 8 bases from J; junction bases left unmatched: 6. The specimen sequenced was peripheral blood. The sequence was collected from a man between 70 and 80 years old with active COVID-19. V and J are TRBV2 and TRBJ2-1, with 16 bases lining up with TRBD2. In nucleotides, the CDR3 is TGTGCCCGACAGGGACTAGCGGGGGGGGATGAGCAGTTCTTC. This translates into CARQGLAGGDEQFF. Based on the CDR3 plus reference TRBV2 and TRBJ2-1, the full variable domain is EPEVTQTPSHQVTQMGQEVILRCVPISNHLYFYWYRQILGQKVEFLVSFYNNEISEKSEIFDDQFSVERPDGSNFTLKIRSTKLEDSAMYFCARQGLAGGDEQFFGPGTRLTVL.